This is a list of T cell receptor beta chains from one sample in a study of monozygotic twins with inflammatory bowel disease. From its re-call of the 5' RACE reads, TCRdb lists each CDR3 protein once, without DNA. Its clone listing holds over 350,000 distinct CDR3 sequences. Specimen: blood. The receptors originated from a human donor with ulcerative colitis or Crohn's disease, or a healthy co-twin of an affected twin (not recorded which). Both conserved end residues are part of each CDR3.

V	J	length	CDR3
TRBV27	TRBJ1-1	16	CASSNTGALMNTEAFF
TRBV5-1	TRBJ1-6	15	CASRLEIRGNSPLHF
TRBV7-9	TRBJ2-3	16	CASSLVGTSHTDTQYF
TRBV3-1	TRBJ1-1	14	CASSQLDRGTEAFF
TRBV6-1	TRBJ2-3	14	CASTLSRSTDTQYF
TRBV12-3/TRBV12-4	TRBJ2-7	13	CASSFGFSYEQYF
TRBV20-1	TRBJ1-6	17	CSARKPPASSYNSPLHF
TRBV30	TRBJ2-7	16	CAWSVIQGIVPYEQYF
TRBV7-9	TRBJ2-7	15	CASSPPRGTGYEQYF
TRBV12-3/TRBV12-4	TRBJ1-2	14	CASSSGGEHYGYTF
TRBV5-1	TRBJ2-1	17	CASSLGLALSSYNEQFF
TRBV24-1	TRBJ2-6	15	CATSDVRSGANVLTF
TRBV4-3	TRBJ2-3	20	CASSQEVRGGRVSPTDTQYF
TRBV20-1	TRBJ2-7	16	CSARLNRVVSSYEQYF
TRBV9	TRBJ2-2	16	CASTPEGVVNTGELFF
TRBV12-3/TRBV12-4	TRBJ2-3	18	CASSRFLGLAGGTDTQYF
TRBV9	TRBJ2-3	15	CASSASVTETDTQYF